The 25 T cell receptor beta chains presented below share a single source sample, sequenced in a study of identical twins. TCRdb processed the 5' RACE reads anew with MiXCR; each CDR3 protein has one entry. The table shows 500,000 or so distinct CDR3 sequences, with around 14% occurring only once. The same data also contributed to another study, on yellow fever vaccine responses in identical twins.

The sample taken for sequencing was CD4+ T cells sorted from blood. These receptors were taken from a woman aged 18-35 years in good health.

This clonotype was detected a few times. For the CDR3, the DNA is TGTGCCAGCAGCGAAACTAGCGGCGGCTACGAGCAGTACTTC. Translating gives CASSETSGGYEQYF. This chain uses TRBV7-2 with TRBJ2-7; TRBD2 agrees at 8 bases. The CDR3 sequence is 14 residues long. V dropped 5 bases and J dropped 3; count of bases not matched to a gene: 6. In germline, CDR1 is SGHTA, CDR2 FQGNSA.

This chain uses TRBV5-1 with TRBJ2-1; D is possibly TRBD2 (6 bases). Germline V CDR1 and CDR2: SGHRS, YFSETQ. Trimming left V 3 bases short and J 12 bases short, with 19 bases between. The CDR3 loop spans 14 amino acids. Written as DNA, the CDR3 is TGCGCCAGCAGCTGGGGGGACTTCCCCTCGGGGCAGTTCTTC. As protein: CASSWGDFPSGQFF.

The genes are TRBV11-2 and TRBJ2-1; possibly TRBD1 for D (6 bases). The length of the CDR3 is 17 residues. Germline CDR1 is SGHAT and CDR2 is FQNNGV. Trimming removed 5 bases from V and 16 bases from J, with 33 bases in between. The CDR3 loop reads CASSQLRTPGAGLGTFF. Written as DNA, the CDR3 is TGTGCCAGCAGCCAGCTACGTACCCCCGGGGCAGGATTGGGGACATTCTTC. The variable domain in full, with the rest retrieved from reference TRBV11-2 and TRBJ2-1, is EAGVAQSPRYKIIEKRQSVAFWCNPISGHATLYWYQQILGQGPKLLIQFQNNGVVDDSQLPKDRFSAERLKGVDSTLKIQPAKLEDSAVYLCASSQLRTPGAGLGTFFGPGTRLTVL.

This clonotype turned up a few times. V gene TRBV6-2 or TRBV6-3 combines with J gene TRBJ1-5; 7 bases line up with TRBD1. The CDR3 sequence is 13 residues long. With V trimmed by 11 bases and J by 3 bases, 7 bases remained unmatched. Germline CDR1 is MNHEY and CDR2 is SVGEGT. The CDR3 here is CACQDRINQPQHF. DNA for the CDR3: TGTGCCTGCCAGGACAGGATCAATCAGCCCCAGCATTTT.

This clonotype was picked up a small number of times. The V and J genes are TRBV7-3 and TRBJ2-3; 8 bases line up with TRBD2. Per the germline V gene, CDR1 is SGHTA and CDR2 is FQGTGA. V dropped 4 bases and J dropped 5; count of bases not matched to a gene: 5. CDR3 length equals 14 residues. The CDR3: CASSSGLGKDTQYF. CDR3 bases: TGTGCCAGCAGCTCGGGACTAGGGAAAGATACGCAGTATTTT.

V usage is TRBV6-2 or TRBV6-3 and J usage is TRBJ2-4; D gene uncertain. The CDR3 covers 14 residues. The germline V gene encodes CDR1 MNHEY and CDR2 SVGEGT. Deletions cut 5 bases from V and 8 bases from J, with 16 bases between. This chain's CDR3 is CASSPTARRDIQYF. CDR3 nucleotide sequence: TGTGCCAGCAGTCCCACAGCGCGGCGAGACATTCAGTACTTC.

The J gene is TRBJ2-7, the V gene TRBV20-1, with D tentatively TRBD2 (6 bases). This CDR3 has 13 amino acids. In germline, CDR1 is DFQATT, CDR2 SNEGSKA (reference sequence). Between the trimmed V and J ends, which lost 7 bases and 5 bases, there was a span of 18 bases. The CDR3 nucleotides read TGCAGTGTCGGGCCCGGGGGTTTAGACGAGCAGTACTTC. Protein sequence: CSVGPGGLDEQYF.

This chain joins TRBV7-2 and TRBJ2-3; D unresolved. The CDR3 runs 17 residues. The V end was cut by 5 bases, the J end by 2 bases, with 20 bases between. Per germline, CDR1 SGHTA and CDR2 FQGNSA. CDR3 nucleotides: TGTGCCAGCAGCCCCCGGACGGGCACCACACTCACAGATACGCAGTATTTT. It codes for CASSPRTGTTLTDTQYF.

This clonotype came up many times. CDR3 sequence: CSVRTSGTIGELFF. CDR3 coding DNA: TGCAGCGTTAGGACTAGCGGGACGATCGGGGAGCTGTTTTTT. The V call is TRBV29-1, the J call TRBJ2-2, with 12 bases matching TRBD2. The trim removed 5 bases at V and 7 bases at J, leaving 5 bases unmatched. The CDR3 spans 14 residues. Germline assignment: CDR1 SQVTM and CDR2 ANQGSEA.

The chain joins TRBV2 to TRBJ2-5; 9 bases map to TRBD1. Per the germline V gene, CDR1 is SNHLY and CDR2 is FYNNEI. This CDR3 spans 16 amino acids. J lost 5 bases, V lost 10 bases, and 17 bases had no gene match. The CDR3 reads CAITLRTGDGSETQYF. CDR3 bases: TGTGCCATAACACTGCGGACAGGGGACGGGTCGGAGACCCAGTACTTC.

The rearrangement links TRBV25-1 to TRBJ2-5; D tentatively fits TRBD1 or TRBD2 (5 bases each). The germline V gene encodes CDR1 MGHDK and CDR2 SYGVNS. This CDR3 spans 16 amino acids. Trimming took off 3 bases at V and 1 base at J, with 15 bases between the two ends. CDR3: CASSERGGGPQETQYF. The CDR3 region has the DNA TGTGCCAGCAGTGAGAGGGGCGGAGGACCCCAAGAGACCCAGTACTTC.

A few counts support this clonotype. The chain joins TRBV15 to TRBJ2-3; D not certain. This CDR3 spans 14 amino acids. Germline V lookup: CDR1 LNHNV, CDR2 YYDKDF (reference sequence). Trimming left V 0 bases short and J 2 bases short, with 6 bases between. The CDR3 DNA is TGTGCCACCAGCAGAGATGGTACCACAGATACGCAGTATTTT. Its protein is CATSRDGTTDTQYF. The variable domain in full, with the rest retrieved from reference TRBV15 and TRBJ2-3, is DAMVIQNPRYQVTQFGKPVTLSCSQTLNHNVMYWYQQKSSQAPKLLFHYYDKDFNNEADTPDNFQSRRPNTSFCFLDIRSPGLGDTAMYLCATSRDGTTDTQYFGPGTRLTVL.

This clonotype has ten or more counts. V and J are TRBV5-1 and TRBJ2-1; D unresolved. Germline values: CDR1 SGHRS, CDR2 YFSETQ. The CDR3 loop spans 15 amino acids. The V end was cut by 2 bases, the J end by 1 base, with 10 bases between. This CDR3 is CASSLLAESYNEQFF. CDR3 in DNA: TGCGCCAGCAGCTTATTAGCCGAGTCCTACAATGAGCAGTTCTTC.

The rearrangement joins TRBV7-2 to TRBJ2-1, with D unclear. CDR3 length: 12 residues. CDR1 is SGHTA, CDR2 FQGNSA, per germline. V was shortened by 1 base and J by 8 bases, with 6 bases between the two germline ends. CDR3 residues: CASSLVRYEQFF. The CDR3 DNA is TGTGCCAGCAGCTTAGTTCGCTATGAGCAGTTCTTC.

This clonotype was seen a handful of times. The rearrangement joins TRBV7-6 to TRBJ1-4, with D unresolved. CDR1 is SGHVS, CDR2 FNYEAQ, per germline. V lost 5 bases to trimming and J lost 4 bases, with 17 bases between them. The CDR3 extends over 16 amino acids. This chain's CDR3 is CASSPTRTAHNEKLFF. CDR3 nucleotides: TGTGCCAGCAGCCCCACACGGACGGCTCATAATGAAAAACTGTTTTTT. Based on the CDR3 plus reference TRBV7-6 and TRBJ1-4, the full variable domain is GAGVSQSPRYKVTKRGQDVALRCDPISGHVSLYWYRQALGQGPEFLTYFNYEAQQDKSGLPNDRFSAERPEGSISTLTIQRTEQRDSAMYRCASSPTRTAHNEKLFFGSGTQLSVL.

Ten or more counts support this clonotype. The CDR3 DNA sequence: TGCAGTGCTAGAGATAGGACCACAGGAACCGAGCAGTACTTC. Its protein product is CSARDRTTGTEQYF. The chain is built from TRBV20-1 and TRBJ2-7; perhaps TRBD1 as D (5 bases). The CDR3 loop spans 14 amino acids. Germline V gives CDR1 DFQATT, CDR2 SNEGSKA (reference sequence). V was trimmed by 0 bases and J by 6 bases, leaving 15 bases between them.

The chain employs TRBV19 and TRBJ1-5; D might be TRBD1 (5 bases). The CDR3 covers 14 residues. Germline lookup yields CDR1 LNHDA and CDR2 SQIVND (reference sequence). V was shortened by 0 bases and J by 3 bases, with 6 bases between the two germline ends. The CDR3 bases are TGTGCCAGTAGTATAGACAGGGTCAATCAGCCCCAGCATTTT. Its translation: CASSIDRVNQPQHF.

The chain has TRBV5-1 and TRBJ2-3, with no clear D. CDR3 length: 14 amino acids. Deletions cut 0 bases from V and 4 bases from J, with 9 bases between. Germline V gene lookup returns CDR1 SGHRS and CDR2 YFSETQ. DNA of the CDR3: TGCGCCAGCAGCTTGGGACCTAAGGCAGATACGCAGTATTTT. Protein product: CASSLGPKADTQYF. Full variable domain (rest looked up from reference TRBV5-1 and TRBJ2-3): KAGVTQTPRYLIKTRGQQVTLSCSPISGHRSVSWYQQTPGQGLQFLFEYFSETQRNKGNFPGRFSGRQFSNSRSEMNVSTLELGDSALYLCASSLGPKADTQYFGPGTRLTVL.

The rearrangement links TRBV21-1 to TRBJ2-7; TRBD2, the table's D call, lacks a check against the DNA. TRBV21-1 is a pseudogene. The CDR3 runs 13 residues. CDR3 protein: CASSKRQGNEQYF. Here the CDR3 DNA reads TGTGCCAGCAGCAAACGGCAGGGAAACGAGCAGTACTTC.

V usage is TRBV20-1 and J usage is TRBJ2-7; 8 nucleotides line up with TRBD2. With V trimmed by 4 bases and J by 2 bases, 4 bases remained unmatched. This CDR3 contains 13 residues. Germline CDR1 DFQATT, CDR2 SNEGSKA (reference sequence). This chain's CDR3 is CSAKHGGAYEQYF. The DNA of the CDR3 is TGCAGTGCTAAACACGGGGGGGCCTACGAGCAGTACTTC.

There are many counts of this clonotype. In DNA, the CDR3 is TGTGCCAGCAGCCGAACGAAACCGGGACGGGCGTATGTGGAGCAGTACTTC. Residues: CASSRTKPGRAYVEQYF. This chain uses TRBV5-6 with TRBJ2-7; D is perhaps TRBD1 or TRBD2 (5 bases each). The V gene's germline CDR1 is SGHDT and CDR2 YYEEEE. The ends were cut back, 4 bases at V and 7 bases at J, with 27 bases in the middle. The CDR3 runs to 17 residues.

CDR3 amino acids: CSARAGGATYEQYF. Here the CDR3 DNA reads TGCAGTGCTAGGGCCGGTGGGGCCACCTACGAGCAGTACTTC. The chain recombines TRBV20-1 with TRBJ2-7; TRBD1 is a possible D gene (5 bases). Germline V gene lookup returns CDR1 DFQATT and CDR2 SNEGSKA (reference sequence). The CDR3 totals 14 residues. The V and J ends lost 3 bases and 2 bases respectively, with 14 bases between them.

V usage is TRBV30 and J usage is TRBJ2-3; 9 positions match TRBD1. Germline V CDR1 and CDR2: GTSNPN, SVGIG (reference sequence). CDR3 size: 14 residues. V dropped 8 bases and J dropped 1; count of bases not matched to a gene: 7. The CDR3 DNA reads TGTGCCGGGCAGAGGACAGGGGGCACAGATACGCAGTATTTT. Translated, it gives CAGQRTGGTDTQYF.

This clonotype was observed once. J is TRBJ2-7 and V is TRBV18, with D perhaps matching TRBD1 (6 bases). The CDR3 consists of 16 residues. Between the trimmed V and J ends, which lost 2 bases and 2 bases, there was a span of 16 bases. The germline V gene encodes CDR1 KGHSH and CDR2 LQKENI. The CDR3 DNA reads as TGTGCCAGCTCACCAATAGCCGCTGGGGGCGCCTACGAGCAGTACTTC. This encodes CASSPIAAGGAYEQYF.

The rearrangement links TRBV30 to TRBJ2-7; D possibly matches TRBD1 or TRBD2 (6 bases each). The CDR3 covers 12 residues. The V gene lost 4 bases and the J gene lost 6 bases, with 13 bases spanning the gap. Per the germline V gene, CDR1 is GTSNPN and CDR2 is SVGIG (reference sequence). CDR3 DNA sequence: TGTGCCTGGAAGGTCGGGGGCCGCGAGCAGTACTTC. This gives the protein CAWKVGGREQYF.